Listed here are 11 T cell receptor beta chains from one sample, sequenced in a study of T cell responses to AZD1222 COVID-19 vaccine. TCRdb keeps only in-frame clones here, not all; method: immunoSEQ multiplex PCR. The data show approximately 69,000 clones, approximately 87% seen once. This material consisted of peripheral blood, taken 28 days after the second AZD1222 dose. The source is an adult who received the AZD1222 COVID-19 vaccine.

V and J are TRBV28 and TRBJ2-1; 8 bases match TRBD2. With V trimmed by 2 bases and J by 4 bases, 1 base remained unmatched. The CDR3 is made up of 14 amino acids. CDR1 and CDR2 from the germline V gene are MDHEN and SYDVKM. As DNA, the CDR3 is TGTGCCAGCAGTTTACTAGCGGGTTACAATGAGCAGTTCTTC. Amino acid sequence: CASSLLAGYNEQFF.

CDR3 coding DNA: TGTGCCAGCACCCCGTTGGTTGGGGGGCCTGGTCAGCCCCAGCATTTT. Translating it yields CASTPLVGGPGQPQHF. The gene calls are TRBV28 and TRBJ1-5, with D possibly matching TRBD1 (6 bases). In germline, CDR1 is MDHEN, CDR2 SYDVKM. Trimming removed 7 bases at V and 6 bases at J, with 22 bases between. The CDR3 is 16 residues long.

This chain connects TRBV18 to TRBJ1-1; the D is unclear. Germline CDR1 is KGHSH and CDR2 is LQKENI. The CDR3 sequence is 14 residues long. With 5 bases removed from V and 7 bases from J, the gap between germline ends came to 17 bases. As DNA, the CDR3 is TGTGCCAGCTCAACCGTATCGGGGTTGGGTGAAGCTTTCTTT. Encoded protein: CASSTVSGLGEAFF.

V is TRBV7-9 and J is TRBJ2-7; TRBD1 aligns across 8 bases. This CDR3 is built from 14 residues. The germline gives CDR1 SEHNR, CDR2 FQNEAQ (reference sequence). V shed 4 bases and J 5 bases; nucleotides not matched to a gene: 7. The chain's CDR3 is CASSSWTGSNEQYF. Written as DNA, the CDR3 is TGTGCCAGCAGCTCCTGGACAGGGTCCAACGAGCAGTACTTC.

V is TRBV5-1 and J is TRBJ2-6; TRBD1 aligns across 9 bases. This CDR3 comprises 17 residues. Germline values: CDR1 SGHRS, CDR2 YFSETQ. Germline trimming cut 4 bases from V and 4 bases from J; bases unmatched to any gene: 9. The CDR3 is CASSPTGGITGANVLTF. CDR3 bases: TGCGCCAGCAGCCCTACAGGGGGCATCACCGGGGCCAACGTCCTGACTTTC.

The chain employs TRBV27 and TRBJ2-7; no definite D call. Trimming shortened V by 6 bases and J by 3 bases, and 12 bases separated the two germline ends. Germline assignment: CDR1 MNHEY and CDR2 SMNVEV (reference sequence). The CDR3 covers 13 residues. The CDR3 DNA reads TGTGCCAGCAGCCGACCCCCCATCTACGAGCAGTACTTC. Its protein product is CASSRPPIYEQYF.

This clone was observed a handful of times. The CDR3 sequence is CASSHWDRGLKNYGYTF. DNA for the CDR3: TGTGCCAGCAGCCATTGGGACAGGGGCCTAAAAAACTATGGCTACACCTTC. The gene calls are TRBV3-1 (or the pseudogene TRBV3-2) and TRBJ1-2, with TRBD1 identical over 10 bases. The J segment lost 2 bases and the V segment lost 3 bases, leaving 9 bases of the junction unmatched. Germline CDR1 reads LGHDT; CDR2 reads YNNKEL (reference sequence). The CDR3 extends over 17 amino acids.

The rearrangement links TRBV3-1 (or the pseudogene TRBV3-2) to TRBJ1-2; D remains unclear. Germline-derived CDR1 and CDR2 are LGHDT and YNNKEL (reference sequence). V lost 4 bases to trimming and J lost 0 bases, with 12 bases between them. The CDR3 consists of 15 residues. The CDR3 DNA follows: TGTGCCAGCAGCCCCTTCAGTTTAGCTAACTATGGCTACACCTTC. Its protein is CASSPFSLANYGYTF.

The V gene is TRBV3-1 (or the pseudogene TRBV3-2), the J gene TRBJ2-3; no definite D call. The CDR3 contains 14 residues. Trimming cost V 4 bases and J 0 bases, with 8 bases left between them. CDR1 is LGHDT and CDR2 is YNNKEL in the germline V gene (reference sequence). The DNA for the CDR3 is TGTGCCAGCAGCCCCAGTGCGAGCACAGATACGCAGTATTTT. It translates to CASSPSASTDTQYF.

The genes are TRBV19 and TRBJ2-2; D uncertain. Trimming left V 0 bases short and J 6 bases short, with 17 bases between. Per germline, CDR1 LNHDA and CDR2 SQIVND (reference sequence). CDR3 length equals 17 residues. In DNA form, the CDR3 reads TGTGCCAGTAGTATAGATAAATGGAACGGCCTCGCCGGGGAGCTGTTTTTT. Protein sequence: CASSIDKWNGLAGELFF.

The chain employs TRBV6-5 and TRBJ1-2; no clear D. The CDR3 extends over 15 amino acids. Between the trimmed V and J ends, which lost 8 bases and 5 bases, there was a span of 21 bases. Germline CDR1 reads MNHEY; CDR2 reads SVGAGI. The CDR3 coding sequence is TGTGCCAGCGGATCGCCTCCCGAATATTATTATGGCTACACCTTC. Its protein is CASGSPPEYYYGYTF.